This TCR beta chain was recovered during a study of Ad26.COV2.S vaccination and SARS-CoV-2 variants. About the study: The authors gave Ad26.COV2.S intramuscularly, either once or twice 56 days apart. The study, taken as a whole, reports: Measurements of TCR breadth and depth may have given underestimates of the total T cell responses.

Regarding this clone: Its antigen is unknown.

Treatment described: roughly 20 received Ad26.COV2.S at low or high dose, single or two shots; 5 received placebo; per-sample allocation not given. Sample collection was performed on day 63 after the first vaccine or placebo injection. The donor was a Boston adult aged 18-55 years. An Ad26 vector expressing Wuhan-strain SARS-CoV-2 spike constituted the vaccine. Sequencing used immunoSEQ multiplex PCR; TCRdb keeps in-frame clones, though not all of them. Among 350,000 to 500,000 clones, about 92% were seen once, and the ten largest hold more than 3.5%. V lost 5 bases and J lost 2; bases outside the gene matches: 1. CDR1 is LNHDA, CDR2 SQIVND, per germline (reference sequence). This CDR3 spans 15 amino acids.

This clonotype was obtained from a person aged 18-65 years who received the Ad26.COV2.S COVID-19 vaccine or a placebo. The chain combines TRBV19 with TRBJ2-6; the match to TRBD1 covers 9 bases. The material sequenced was peripheral blood, taken in a trial of Ad26.COV2.S vaccine versus placebo. As DNA, the CDR3 is TGTGCCAGTAGTGACAGGGGGACTGGGGCCAACGTCCTGACTTTC. Protein sequence: CASSDRGTGANVLTF.